This T cell receptor (beta chain) came from a study of OX40 agonist ivuxolimab in advanced cancers. Regarding the study in general: The costimulatory receptor OX40 (CD134) was targeted by ivuxolimab, a fully human IgG2 agonistic monoclonal antibody. Patients were allowed to have had prior anti-PD-1, anti-PD-L1 or anti-CTLA-4 therapy, and 30% to 50% of the dose-escalation patients had previously received checkpoint inhibitors. Peripheral TCRbeta sequencing was intended to test whether TCR sequence diversity was altered and clonal T-cell expansion was caused by ivuxolimab. Partial responses occurred in three dose-escalation patients, of whom one had hepatocellular carcinoma and two had cutaneous melanoma. Among the roughly 50 dose-escalation patients, some 20 had hepatocellular carcinoma, roughly 15 melanoma, 9 renal cell carcinoma and 9 head and neck cancer. In the dose-escalation cohort, roughly 82% of patients were male, and the mean age was roughly 60 years with a range of roughly 20 to 79. The paper covers the monotherapy dose-escalation part of the phase I ivuxolimab trial, which included N ≈ 50 patients. Intravenous ivuxolimab was administered to patients every 2 weeks at six dose levels: 0.01, 0.1, 0.3, 1.5, 3 and 10 mg/kg.

Patients with autoimmune disease history or receiving systemic immunosuppression were excluded from the trial. Peripheral blood for TCR sequencing was collected from all dose cohorts at baseline, on cycle 4 day 1, and on cycle 7 day 1. Samples came from an open-label, multicenter, first-in-human phase I dose-escalation trial of ivuxolimab. Adults with locally advanced or metastatic melanoma, renal cell carcinoma, hepatocellular carcinoma or head and neck squamous cell carcinoma were enrolled in the trial. CD4+ and CD8+ T cells were sorted separately from peripheral blood before TCR sequencing. V is shortened by 3 bases, J by 5 bases, and the region joining them spans 17 bases. The germline V gene specifies KGHSH as CDR1 and LQKENI as CDR2. The CDR3 measures 15 amino acids from cysteine to phenylalanine. The retained sequence is limited to the CDR3, 45 bases, with the frame set at the first base. Remarks on this clone: Its binding antigen is unknown. No quality values exist for individual bases; no much larger clone is one base distant.

Study-level results and caveats: Low levels of normalized T-cell clonal expansion were also seen in some patients who did not respond. The antigen specificity of the clonally expanded peripheral T cells was not determined. After ivuxolimab, CD8+ T cells had more expanded clones than CD4+ T cells on average. In partial responders in the 0.1-3.0 mg/kg groups, normalized peripheral clonal expansion was found to be among the lowest, especially among CD8+ T cells. At doses of 0.1 to 3.0 mg/kg, clonal expansion of both CD4+ and CD8+ blood T cells was observed from baseline to week 6.

Genomic DNA was isolated from the sorted cells so that the TCRbeta CDR3 region could be sequenced. The immunoSEQ Assay was used to sequence the TCRbeta CDR3 regions. Not all clones reach the TCRdb copy of this immuneACCESS table, which keeps in-frame sequences only. Checked studies attribute under half of the gap to unresolved V genes and leave the rest unexplained. Present in this sample are approximately 69,000 clones, around four fifths of which were seen just once. In total, the top ten clones hold less than 6.5% of the sample. This TCR derives from an adult with an advanced solid tumor such as melanoma, head and neck, liver or kidney cancer. The specimen was CD4+ or CD8+ T cells sorted from blood, collected in a trial of the OX40 agonist ivuxolimab. The chain employs TRBV18 and TRBJ2-7; possibly the D gene is TRBD2, per 8 matching bases. The CDR3 reads as follows: CASSPREGALNEQYF. The DNA reads as follows: TGTGCCAGCTCACCTCGGGAGGGGGCGCTCAACGAGCAGTACTTC.